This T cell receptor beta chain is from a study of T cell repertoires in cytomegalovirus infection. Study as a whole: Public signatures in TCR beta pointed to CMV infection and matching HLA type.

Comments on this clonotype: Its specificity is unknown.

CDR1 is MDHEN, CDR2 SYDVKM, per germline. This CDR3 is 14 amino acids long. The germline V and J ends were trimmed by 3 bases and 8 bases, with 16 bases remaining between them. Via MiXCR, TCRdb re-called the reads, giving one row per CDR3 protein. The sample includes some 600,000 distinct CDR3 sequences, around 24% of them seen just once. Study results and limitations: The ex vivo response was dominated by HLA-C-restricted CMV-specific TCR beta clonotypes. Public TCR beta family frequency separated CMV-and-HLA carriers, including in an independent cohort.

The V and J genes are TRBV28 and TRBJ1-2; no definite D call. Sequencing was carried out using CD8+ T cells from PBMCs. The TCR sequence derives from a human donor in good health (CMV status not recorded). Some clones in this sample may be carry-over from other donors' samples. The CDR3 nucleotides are TGTGCCAGCAGTTTGACCTCCGCGGGATCCGGCTACACCTTC. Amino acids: CASSLTSAGSGYTF.